The rows below give T cell receptor beta chains drawn from one sample of a study of blood T cell repertoires in COVID-19. Measured with immunoSEQ multiplex PCR; TCRdb has only the in-frame clones, and not every one. The repertoire has 250,000 or so clones, around nine tenths of them found once; the top ten carry roughly 1.6%. The sequenced sample consisted of PBMCs or T cells enriched from blood (not recorded which). The receptor source for this set is a woman aged 45-60 years who had recovered from COVID-19. Each CDR3 is given with its conserved first and last residue. D genes are given only for firm matches. Not every row has a clone size; where given, it reads once, few, many or a size class.

V,size,D,J,DNA,CDR3
TRBV2,-,TRBD1,TRBJ2-1,TGTGCCAGCGGAGACAGGACAGGGGCGGCCTCCTACAATGAGCAGTTCTTC,CASGDRTGAASYNEQFF
TRBV19,-,TRBD2,TRBJ2-4,TGTGCCAGTAGGCGGACTAGCGAAGGATACATTCAGTACTTC,CASRRTSEGYIQYF
TRBV6-2/TRBV6-3,-,-,TRBJ1-2,TGTGCCAGCAGTTACCCATCAGATTCCGATCTCTATGGCTACACCTTC,CASSYPSDSDLYGYTF
TRBV5-1,once,TRBD1,TRBJ2-5,TGCGCCAGCAGCTCGCCGTATGGGACAGTTCAAGAGACCCAGTACTTC,CASSSPYGTVQETQYF
TRBV6-5,-,-,TRBJ2-7,TGTGCCAGCAGGGCGGAGGCGCCCTACGAGCAGTACTTC,CASRAEAPYEQYF
TRBV28,-,-,TRBJ1-5,TGTGCCAGCAGTCCTAGGATAACACAGGGTTATCAGCCCCAGCATTTT,CASSPRITQGYQPQHF
TRBV18,-,-,TRBJ2-1,TGTGCCAGCTCACCACTGGCAGGGGAGAATGAGCAGTTCTTC,CASSPLAGENEQFF
TRBV4-1,-,TRBD1,TRBJ1-1,TGCGCCAGCAGCCATCCCGGGACAGGGAACACTGAAGCTTTCTTT,CASSHPGTGNTEAFF
TRBV30,-,TRBD1,TRBJ2-2,TGTGCCTCGGGACAGGGGAACACCGGGGAGCTGTTTTTT,CASGQGNTGELFF
TRBV3-1/TRBV3-2,-,TRBD1,TRBJ1-1,TGTGCCAGCAGCCTAGGGACAGGGAACACTGAAGCTTTCTTT,CASSLGTGNTEAFF
TRBV28,-,-,TRBJ1-1,TGTGCCAGCAGTCTGCACGGTGCCTGGCGGACTGAAGCTTTCTTT,CASSLHGAWRTEAFF
TRBV2,many,-,TRBJ2-1,TGTGCCAGCAGCGCGTACGAGCAGTTCTTC,CASSAYEQFF
TRBV7-6,-,TRBD2,TRBJ2-1,TGTGCCAGCAGCTTAGGTCTAGCGGACAATGAGCAGTTCTTC,CASSLGLADNEQFF
TRBV18,-,-,TRBJ2-7,TGTGCCAGCTCACCTGTGGGACTGCTCTCCTACGAGCAGTACTTC,CASSPVGLLSYEQYF
TRBV7-6,once,-,TRBJ1-6,TGTGCCAGCAGCCTGGGGCGGTTCACCCTGGGATCACCCCTCCACTTT,CASSLGRFTLGSPLHF
TRBV28,once,TRBD1,TRBJ1-2,TGTGCCAGCAGTTTCACTACAGGGGGAGGCTACACCTTC,CASSFTTGGGYTF
TRBV21-1,few,-,TRBJ1-2,TGTGCCAGCAGCCGTTTCCGGACAGTGAGGATATATGGCTACACCTTC,CASSRFRTVRIYGYTF
TRBV7-3,few,TRBD2,TRBJ2-2,TGTGCCAGCAGCCCGACTAGCGGGAGGGCCCCCGGGGAGCTGTTTTTT,CASSPTSGRAPGELFF
TRBV4-1,-,-,TRBJ1-4,TGCGCCAGCAGCCAAGATAGTTCTCGGGCAGGGAAGGAAAAACTGTTTTTT,CASSQDSSRAGKEKLFF
TRBV6-4,-,TRBD1,TRBJ1-1,TGTGCCAGCAGTGACTCGGCAGGGGGTGAAGCTTTCTTT,CASSDSAGGEAFF
TRBV9,-,-,TRBJ2-1,TGTGCCAGCAGCGTAGCACTTAGCGCCCCCGGCTACAATGAGCAGTTCTTC,CASSVALSAPGYNEQFF
TRBV7-3,-,TRBD2,TRBJ2-2,TGTGCCAGCAGCTTAGGACTAGTTGGCGGGGAGCTGTTTTTT,CASSLGLVGGELFF
TRBV25-1,-,-,TRBJ2-7,TGTGCCAGCAGTCCCGAGGGTAAGGGCAGCTACGAGCAGTACTTC,CASSPEGKGSYEQYF
TRBV7-9,-,-,TRBJ1-2,TGTGCCACCTTTTCCCTAAACTATGGCTACACCTTC,CATFSLNYGYTF
TRBV5-1,-,TRBD2,TRBJ2-3,TGCGCCAGCAGCTCAGACTTACAGGGACTAGCGGGAGTTACAGATACGCAGTATTTT,CASSSDLQGLAGVTDTQYF
TRBV19,-,TRBD2,TRBJ2-3,TGTGCCAGTAGTATGTCGGGACTAGCAGATACGCAGTATTTT,CASSMSGLADTQYF
TRBV11-2,-,TRBD2,TRBJ2-3,TGTGCCAGCAGCTTCTCAGCGGGAGGGCGGGATACGCAGTATTTT,CASSFSAGGRDTQYF
TRBV27,-,-,TRBJ1-5,TGTGCCAGCAGTTTGGGGGGACCCAATCAGCCCCAGCATTTT,CASSLGGPNQPQHF
TRBV9,-,TRBD1,TRBJ1-2,TGTGCCAGCAGTTACACAGGGGGTGACTATGGCTACACCTTC,CASSYTGGDYGYTF
TRBV9,-,TRBD1,TRBJ1-5,TGTGCCAGCAGCGCTGGACAGGGGGCATTGGATCAGCCCCAGCATTTT,CASSAGQGALDQPQHF
TRBV5-1,-,TRBD2,TRBJ2-1,TGCGCCAGCAGCTTGGGTGAGGGACTAGCGGACAATGAGCAGTTCTTC,CASSLGEGLADNEQFF
TRBV28,-,-,TRBJ2-7,TGTGCCAGCAGATTAACGTTCCGGGGGTACGAGCAGTACTTC,CASRLTFRGYEQYF
TRBV3-1/TRBV3-2,medium-sized,TRBD1,TRBJ1-2,TGTGCCAGCAGCGGCAGACAGGGAACGTATGGCTACACCTTC,CASSGRQGTYGYTF
TRBV9,-,TRBD2,TRBJ2-1,TGTGCCAGCAATGCGGGAGGCTTCAATGAGCAGTTCTTC,CASNAGGFNEQFF
TRBV7-6,-,-,TRBJ1-1,TGTGCCAGCAGCTTTGGTCAGGGGAACACTGAAGCTTTCTTT,CASSFGQGNTEAFF
TRBV11-2,-,-,TRBJ2-2,TGTGCCAGCAGCCGAGGGTGGGGGACATCTCCCGGGGAGCTGTTTTTT,CASSRGWGTSPGELFF
TRBV9,few,TRBD2,TRBJ2-1,TGTGCCAGCAGCGTAGTAGCGGGAGGGCCTCACAATGAGCAGTTCTTC,CASSVVAGGPHNEQFF
TRBV5-1,-,-,TRBJ1-1,TGCGCCAGCAGCTTGGCGGGGGGGATTGGTTTTACTGAAGCTTTCTTT,CASSLAGGIGFTEAFF
TRBV27,-,-,TRBJ1-6,TGTGCCAGCAGTTTATCGGGGGGAGACGGCAATTCACCCCTCCACTTT,CASSLSGGDGNSPLHF
TRBV5-1,-,-,TRBJ2-1,TGCGCCAGCAGCTTGGCCCGAGAGTGGAGTGTGCAGTTCTTC,CASSLAREWSVQFF
TRBV2,-,TRBD1,TRBJ1-4,TGTGCCAGCAACAGGGGAGTTGAAAAACTGTTTTTT,CASNRGVEKLFF
TRBV25-1,few,-,TRBJ1-1,TGTGCCAGCAGTGATGCCAGGAACACTGAAGCTTTCTTT,CASSDARNTEAFF
TRBV7-9,-,-,TRBJ1-5,TGTGCCAGCAGCTTTCAAGGGCGGGGGCCCCAGCATTTT,CASSFQGRGPQHF
TRBV28,-,-,TRBJ1-6,TGTGCCAGCAGCCCCCTATTGGTATCACCCCTCCACTTT,CASSPLLVSPLHF
TRBV2,-,-,TRBJ2-2,TGTGCCAGCAGTGAAGCGAGATTAGGAGGAATCGGGGAGCTGTTTTTT,CASSEARLGGIGELFF
TRBV20-1,-,-,TRBJ1-3,TGCAGTGCTAGTATAGACTCTGGAAACACCATATATTTT,CSASIDSGNTIYF
TRBV12-3/TRBV12-4,-,-,TRBJ1-1,TGTGCCAGCAGTTTTTTGAGTGAAGCTTTCTTT,CASSFLSEAFF
TRBV5-1,-,-,TRBJ2-3,TGCGCCAGCAGCCCACTCTCGACTGGAGCCGATACGCAGTATTTT,CASSPLSTGADTQYF
TRBV27,-,-,TRBJ2-1,TGTGCCAGCGGACTCATCAATGAGCAGTTCTTC,CASGLINEQFF
TRBV29-1,-,TRBD1,TRBJ1-2,TGCAGCGTTGAGGGGCAGGGGGCCTATGGCTACACCTTC,CSVEGQGAYGYTF
TRBV10-2,-,TRBD2,TRBJ2-7,TGCGCCAGCCGTGGGACTAGCGGGAGTCGGGAGCAGTACTTC,CASRGTSGSREQYF
TRBV3-1/TRBV3-2,-,-,TRBJ1-1,TGTGCCAGCAGCCAAGGTTTGGCAGAGAACACTGAAGCTTTCTTT,CASSQGLAENTEAFF
TRBV9,-,TRBD2,TRBJ2-7,TGTGCCAGCACCACCACACGGAGAGGCGGGGGACTAAATACCTACGAGCAGTACTTC,CASTTTRRGGGLNTYEQYF
TRBV28,once,-,TRBJ2-7,TGTGCCAGCAGTTTCGGCGTAGCGCGAGGCCACTCCTACGAGCAGTACTTC,CASSFGVARGHSYEQYF
TRBV10-3,-,TRBD2,TRBJ2-7,TGTGCCACTACTAGCGGGAGAGAGTACGAGCAGTACTTC,CATTSGREYEQYF
TRBV27,-,-,TRBJ2-1,TGTGCCAGCAGTTCCCTTTACAATGAGCAGTTCTTC,CASSSLYNEQFF
TRBV19,-,TRBD1,TRBJ2-1,TGTGCCAGTAGGACAGGGAGAACCTACAATGAGCAGTTCTTC,CASRTGRTYNEQFF
TRBV7-9,-,-,TRBJ2-7,TGTGCCAGCAGTGTAGCAGAGGATATCGGCCTCGAGCAGTACTTC,CASSVAEDIGLEQYF
TRBV9,-,-,TRBJ1-4,TGTGCCAGCAGCCCGCGGCCGGGTGAAAAACTGTTTTTT,CASSPRPGEKLFF
TRBV19,-,TRBD1,TRBJ1-4,TGTGCCAGTAGTATCGCGGGACAGGGCGATGAAAAACTGTTTTTT,CASSIAGQGDEKLFF